Below, 30 T cell receptor beta chains from the same sample are listed, as sequenced in a study of a mutant IDH1 vaccine in newly diagnosed glioma. Their cognate antigens are unknown. Time point meaning: week 5, during vaccination. Each vaccine dose was 300 ug of mutant IDH1 20-mer peptide, with topical imiquimod. Assay: immunoSEQ multiplex PCR; the TCRdb copy retains only in-frame clones and omits some. The sample contains 40,000 to 60,000 clones, around four fifths of which appear only once. Sequencing used PBMCs, obtained from a glioma patient whose treatment included an IDH1 peptide vaccine. The receptors were sampled from a woman in her 40s with glioma.

The rearrangement joins TRBV2 to TRBJ2-1; 14 nucleotides agree with TRBD2. The V gene's germline CDR1 is SNHLY and CDR2 FYNNEI. The CDR3 covers 16 residues. The V gene end was trimmed by 6 bases and the J gene end by 3 bases; junction bases not matched to a gene: 4. The CDR3 region is CASRRGTSGGYNEQFF. Written as DNA, the CDR3 is TGTGCCAGCAGGCGGGGGACTAGCGGGGGCTACAATGAGCAGTTCTTC.

This clone has only a few counts. This chain uses TRBV7-2 with TRBJ1-2; D is unclear. From germline, CDR1 is SGHTA and CDR2 FQGNSA. The length of the CDR3 is 15 residues. Trimming removed 1 base from V and 4 bases from J, with 13 bases in between. CDR3 protein: CASSLDEGWGYGYTF. CDR3 nucleotides: TGTGCCAGCAGCTTAGATGAGGGCTGGGGCTATGGCTACACCTTC.

This clone has only a few counts. V gene TRBV25-1 combines with J gene TRBJ1-5; D ambiguous. The CDR3 has 16 amino acids. Trimming removed 2 bases at V and 0 bases at J, with 11 bases between. From germline, CDR1 is MGHDK and CDR2 SYGVNS. The CDR3 is CASSEAGGNSNQPQHF. CDR3 nucleotide sequence: TGTGCCAGCAGTGAAGCGGGTGGAAATAGCAATCAGCCCCAGCATTTT.

The chain uses TRBV2 and TRBJ2-4; D gene uncertain. This CDR3 comprises 11 residues. The V gene's germline CDR1 is SNHLY and CDR2 FYNNEI. V dropped 1 base and J dropped 10 bases, with 5 bases sitting between them. The chain's CDR3 is CASSEGWIQYF. The CDR3 DNA sequence: TGTGCCAGCAGTGAAGGGTGGATTCAGTACTTC.

The V call is TRBV9, the J call TRBJ2-3, with D maybe TRBD2 (5 bases). Trimming took 4 bases from V and 5 from J, leaving 20 bases between them. This CDR3 contains 16 residues. From germline, CDR1 is SGDLS and CDR2 YYNGEE. The DNA for the CDR3 is TGTGCCAGCAGCCCCCGGGAACCGAAGGACGGAGATACGCAGTATTTT. It yields the protein CASSPREPKDGDTQYF. The full variable domain, rest sourced from reference TRBV9 and TRBJ2-3, is DSGVTQTPKHLITATGQRVTLRCSPRSGDLSVYWYQQSLDQGLQFLIQYYNGEERAKGNILERFSAQQFPDLHSELNLSSLELGDSALYFCASSPREPKDGDTQYFGPGTRLTVL.

This chain links TRBV27 with TRBJ1-2, with 9 nucleotides matching TRBD1. The V segment lost 6 bases and the J segment 4 bases; nucleotides outside the gene matches: 12. The CDR3 is 16 amino acids. CDR1 and CDR2 from the germline V gene are MNHEY and SMNVEV (reference sequence). Here the CDR3 DNA reads TGTGCCAGCAGCAGTTTAAGGGGACAGGGCGGCTATGGCTACACCTTC. This sequence encodes CASSSLRGQGGYGYTF.

The V and J genes are TRBV18 and TRBJ2-2; 7 nucleotides align to TRBD1. The CDR3 totals 15 residues. The V gene end was trimmed by 5 bases and the J gene end by 4 bases; junction bases not matched to a gene: 7. CDR1 KGHSH and CDR2 LQKENI come from the germline V gene. The CDR3 here is CASSTRQGITGELFF. The CDR3 nucleotides read TGTGCCAGCTCAACCAGACAGGGAATCACCGGGGAGCTGTTTTTT.

This sequence joins TRBV6-5 and TRBJ2-2; 9 bases map to TRBD1. V was pared by 2 bases and J by 6 bases, with 7 bases of the junction left unmatched. Germline CDR1 reads MNHEY; CDR2 reads SVGAGI. The CDR3 has 16 amino acids. The CDR3 DNA follows: TGTGCCAGCAGTTACCCCGGGACAGGGTTTTCCGGGGAGCTGTTTTTT. Translating it yields CASSYPGTGFSGELFF.

The chain joins TRBV7-9 to TRBJ2-2; D perhaps matches TRBD1 (6 bases). Looked up from germline, CDR1 is SEHNR and CDR2 is FQNEAQ (reference sequence). This CDR3 is built from 15 residues. The V end was cut by 5 bases, the J end by 4 bases, with 14 bases between. Here the CDR3 reads CASSTRQDRTGELFF. The CDR3 DNA reads as TGTGCCAGCAGCACCCGACAGGACCGCACCGGGGAGCTGTTTTTT. The variable domain in full, with the rest retrieved from reference TRBV7-9 and TRBJ2-2, is DTGVSQNPRHKITKRGQNVTFRCDPISEHNRLYWYRQTLGQGPEFLTYFQNEAQLEKSRLLSDRFSAERPKGSFSTLEIQRTEQGDSAMYLCASSTRQDRTGELFFGEGSRLTVL.

The chain recombines TRBV7-6 with TRBJ2-7; D not resolved. Germline V gene lookup returns CDR1 SGHVS and CDR2 FNYEAQ. This CDR3 has 11 amino acids. V lost 2 bases, J lost 6 bases, and 5 bases lay in between. The CDR3 DNA reads as TGTGCCAGCAGCTTAAACTCCGAGCAGTACTTC. This gives the protein CASSLNSEQYF.

The gene calls are TRBV30 and TRBJ1-6; D is unclear. Germline CDR1 is GTSNPN and CDR2 is SVGIG (reference sequence). The CDR3 extends over 15 amino acids. The V gene lost 3 bases and the J gene lost 0 bases, with 9 bases spanning the gap. The CDR3 nucleotides are TGTGCCTGGAGGGTAGATAGCTCCTATAATTCACCCCTCCACTTT. It specifies CAWRVDSSYNSPLHF.

This rearrangement joins TRBV15 to TRBJ1-6, with a possible D match to TRBD1 (5 bases). Germline CDR1 and CDR2: LNHNV and YYDKDF (reference sequence). The CDR3 totals 16 residues. Trimming took off 0 bases at V and 6 bases at J, with 12 bases between the two ends. In DNA form, the CDR3 reads TGTGCCACCAGCAGAGATCGGGGCGCCCCTAATTCACCCCTCCACTTT. It specifies CATSRDRGAPNSPLHF.

This clone was detected a few times. The chain carries TRBV7-8 and TRBJ1-1, with D uncertain. The CDR3 totals 12 residues. Per the germline V gene, CDR1 is SGHVS and CDR2 is FQNEAQ. The V end was cut by 8 bases, the J end by 4 bases, with 11 bases between. The CDR3 reads CASRRSPTEAFF. In nucleotides, the CDR3 is TGTGCCAGCCGGCGGTCGCCCACTGAAGCTTTCTTT.

The gene calls are TRBV7-9 and TRBJ2-5; the D gene is possibly TRBD1 (5 bases). Trimming removed 0 bases from V and 9 bases from J, with 14 bases in between. Germline V gene lookup returns CDR1 SEHNR and CDR2 FQNEAQ (reference sequence). The CDR3 is 14 residues long. The CDR3, as DNA: TGTGCCAGCAGCTTAGCGCAGGACCTAGGGGCCCAGTACTTC. Residues: CASSLAQDLGAQYF.

The genes are TRBV10-1 and TRBJ1-5; tentatively, D is TRBD1 (6 bases). The V end lost 11 bases, the J end lost 6 bases, and 29 bases lay between the germline ends. The CDR3 spans 17 residues. The germline V gene has CDR1 WNHNN and CDR2 SYGVQD (reference sequence). CDR3 nucleotides: TGCGCCCCTAAAACGGCCCGGCCCCGAGGGGGTGGTCAGCCCCAGCATTTT. This translates into CAPKTARPRGGGQPQHF.

V and J are TRBV9 and TRBJ1-5; no firm D call. The germline gives CDR1 SGDLS, CDR2 YYNGEE. The V gene lost 0 bases and the J gene lost 4 bases, with 5 bases spanning the gap. This CDR3 has 13 residues. CDR3 amino acids: CASSVDVNQPQHF. The CDR3 DNA reads as TGTGCCAGCAGCGTAGACGTTAATCAGCCCCAGCATTTT.

This clone was counted only a few times. This chain uses TRBV9 with TRBJ1-6; D is unresolved. Germline V gives CDR1 SGDLS, CDR2 YYNGEE. Trimming removed 0 bases from V and 6 bases from J, with 7 bases in between. The CDR3 spans 14 residues. This CDR3 reads CASSVGGGNSPLHF. Written as DNA, the CDR3 is TGTGCCAGCAGCGTAGGGGGTGGTAATTCACCCCTCCACTTT.

The chain links TRBV5-1 to TRBJ1-4; possibly TRBD1 for D (5 bases). The CDR3 length is 15 residues. V lost 0 bases to trimming and J lost 6 bases, with 12 bases between them. Germline CDR1 SGHRS, CDR2 YFSETQ. CDR3 in amino acids: CASSLVGGGDEKLFF. The CDR3 nucleotides are TGCGCCAGCAGCTTGGTCGGGGGAGGTGATGAAAAACTGTTTTTT.

The chain joins TRBV7-3 to TRBJ2-3; TRBD2 might be the D (6 bases). The CDR3 is 15 residues long. Trimming pared 5 bases from V and 1 base from J, leaving 13 bases between. In germline, CDR1 is SGHTA, CDR2 FQGTGA. The CDR3 loop is CASSIASVGTDTQYF. Here the CDR3 DNA reads TGTGCCAGCAGCATTGCTAGCGTCGGCACAGATACGCAGTATTTT.

In this sample, this clone turned up a few times. This chain joins TRBV10-2 and TRBJ1-1, with D possibly TRBD1 on 6 matching bases. The V gene's germline CDR1 is WSHSY and CDR2 SAAADI. Trimming left V 5 bases short and J 2 bases short, with 12 bases between. The CDR3 consists of 14 residues. Here the CDR3 reads CASSKQGRNTEAFF. CDR3 nucleotide sequence: TGCGCCAGCAGTAAACAGGGAAGAAACACTGAAGCTTTCTTT.

The chain combines TRBV5-1 with TRBJ2-7, with D possibly matching TRBD1 (5 bases). This CDR3 has 14 residues. V was cut by 1 base and J by 2 bases, with 10 bases left in between. Germline V gene lookup returns CDR1 SGHRS and CDR2 YFSETQ. The CDR3 DNA reads TGCGCCAGCAGCTTGCCAGGGATGACCTACGAGCAGTACTTC. Its protein product is CASSLPGMTYEQYF.

A note on this clone: The sample carries other DNA sequences with the same CDR3. The chain uses TRBV10-3 and TRBJ2-2; a weak D match, TRBD2 (6 bases). This CDR3 is built from 16 residues. CDR1 ENHRY and CDR2 SYGVKD come from the germline V gene. The V end lost 0 bases, the J end lost 0 bases, and 8 bases lay between the germline ends. CDR3 residues: CAISESGGANTGELFF. CDR3 sequence (DNA): TGTGCCATCAGTGAGTCCGGGGGAGCGAACACCGGGGAGCTGTTTTTT.

The chain is built from TRBV5-1 and TRBJ1-3, with a tentative D call TRBD1 (6 bases). This CDR3 has 15 amino acids. Between the trimmed V and J ends, which lost 7 bases and 0 bases, there was a span of 14 bases. The germline CDR1 and CDR2 sequences are SGHRS and YFSETQ. CDR3 bases: TGCGCCAGCTCCATAGGGGGGGACTCTGGAAACACCATATATTTT. It encodes CASSIGGDSGNTIYF.

The chain carries TRBV23-1 and TRBJ1-1; TRBD1 is a possible D gene (5 bases). TRBV23-1 qualifies as an ORF whose function is uncertain. The germline V and J ends were trimmed by 4 bases and 1 base, with 13 bases remaining between them. The CDR3 is made up of 15 amino acids. As DNA, the CDR3 is TGCGCCAGCAGTCGAAACGGGGGACCGAACACTGAAGCTTTCTTT. Encoded protein: CASSRNGGPNTEAFF.

This clone was detected only a few times. The V call is TRBV29-1, the J call TRBJ1-1; D is ambiguous. CDR3 length: 14 residues. V lost 0 bases, J lost 0 bases, and 8 bases lay in between. Germline values: CDR1 SQVTM, CDR2 ANQGSEA. CDR3 sequence: CSVEDRAVNTEAFF. DNA of the CDR3: TGCAGCGTTGAAGATCGAGCAGTGAACACTGAAGCTTTCTTT. The complete variable domain, with remaining parts taken from reference TRBV29-1 and TRBJ1-1, reads SAVISQKPSRDICQRGTSLTIQCQVDSQVTMMFWYRQQPGQSLTLIATANQGSEATYESGFVIDKFPISRPNLTFSTLTVSNMSPEDSSIYLCSVEDRAVNTEAFFGQGTRLTVV.

The rearrangement uses TRBV11-2 and TRBJ2-7, with unresolved D. V was cut by 0 bases and J by 6 bases, with 9 bases left in between. CDR3 length: 13 amino acids. Per germline, CDR1 SGHAT and CDR2 FQNNGV. The CDR3 DNA sequence: TGTGCCAGCAGCTTAGATCTTTTAGCCGAGCAGTACTTC. Its translation: CASSLDLLAEQYF.

Here the CDR3 reads CASSPRLAENIQYF. Written as DNA, the CDR3 is TGCGCCAGCAGTCCCCGGCTAGCGGAAAACATTCAGTACTTC. The V gene is TRBV4-1, the J gene TRBJ2-4; 7 nucleotides match TRBD2. Per germline, CDR1 MGHRA and CDR2 YSYEKL. There are 14 residues in the CDR3. V shed 6 bases, J shed 5 bases, and the junction held 7 bases outside the gene matches.

J is TRBJ2-6 and V is TRBV19; 10 bases are a match to TRBD1. Germline V CDR1 and CDR2: LNHDA, SQIVND (reference sequence). The CDR3 totals 16 residues. V shed 10 bases and J 1 base; nucleotides not matched to a gene: 7. The CDR3 here is CAIGGQGSSGANVLTF. The CDR3 DNA reads as TGTGCCATAGGGGGACAGGGGTCATCTGGGGCCAACGTCCTGACTTTC.

The chain couples TRBV9 to TRBJ2-3; D may be TRBD2 (5 bases). There are 16 residues in the CDR3. V lost 0 bases to trimming and J lost 0 bases, with 11 bases between them. In germline, CDR1 is SGDLS, CDR2 YYNGEE. The CDR3 is CASSVVGERSTDTQYF. CDR3 bases: TGTGCCAGCAGCGTAGTCGGGGAGCGGAGCACAGATACGCAGTATTTT. Complete variable domain (other parts from reference TRBV9 and TRBJ2-3): DSGVTQTPKHLITATGQRVTLRCSPRSGDLSVYWYQQSLDQGLQFLIQYYNGEERAKGNILERFSAQQFPDLHSELNLSSLELGDSALYFCASSVVGERSTDTQYFGPGTRLTVL.

The chain links TRBV27 to TRBJ1-1; 8 bases line up with TRBD1. The CDR3 contains 13 residues. V lost 6 bases and J lost 4; bases outside the gene matches: 4. Germline V CDR1 and CDR2: MNHEY, SMNVEV (reference sequence). The CDR3 spells CASSRGLGTEAFF. The CDR3 DNA sequence: TGTGCCAGCAGCAGGGGGCTCGGCACTGAAGCTTTCTTT.